These T cell receptor beta chains were read from a single sample in a study of blood T cell repertoires in COVID-19. Assay used: immunoSEQ multiplex PCR; TCRdb lists only in-frame clones, some missing. The sample lists 200,000 to 300,000 clones, approximately 83% occurring once. Sequenced input: peripheral blood. The origin of the receptors is a young woman who had recovered from COVID-19. The CDR3 runs from the conserved cysteine through the conserved F or W. The order of the fields is J gene, V gene, clone size, CDR3 protein. Some rows mark clone size as missing; the rest say once, few, many or name a class of expanded clone.

TRBJ2-7,TRBV4-1,.,CASSHGPLSYEQYF
TRBJ1-5,TRBV28,.,CASSLPGGFNQPQHF
TRBJ2-5,TRBV5-1,.,CASSLSQGEETQYF
TRBJ2-7,TRBV6-1,.,CASSDQGAGEQYF
TRBJ2-1,TRBV6-1,once,CASSEMRDRDEQFF
TRBJ1-2,TRBV18,.,CASSPLERSDGYTF
TRBJ2-1,TRBV6-1,.,CASSDLAGGHLSSYNEQFF
TRBJ2-3,TRBV19,.,CASRISGGSTDTQYF
TRBJ2-3,TRBV9,.,CASSYSGGATDTQYF
TRBJ2-7,TRBV3-1/TRBV3-2,.,CASSAQLDRRSYEQYF
TRBJ2-3,TRBV12-5,once,CASGLLAGGTDTQYF
TRBJ2-7,TRBV7-2,once,CASSLGRGKEPTYEQYF
TRBJ1-3,TRBV14,.,CASSPIRGFISGNTIYF
TRBJ1-6,TRBV6-5,.,CASRLLSSYNSPLHF
TRBJ1-1,TRBV5-1,.,CASSLQGYTEAFF
TRBJ1-2,TRBV13,.,CASSFQGANYGYTF
TRBJ1-5,TRBV2,.,CASSEATGNQPQHF
TRBJ2-7,TRBV19,.,CASSVTGAISYEQYF
TRBJ1-3,TRBV2,.,CASSPSGGLSGNTIYF
TRBJ2-7,TRBV29-1,.,CSVEGQGNSYEQYF
TRBJ1-2,TRBV2,.,CASSLFTGHGYTF
TRBJ2-1,TRBV4-1,once,CASSQVGTSDYNEQFF
TRBJ2-7,TRBV30,.,CAWGQGPSYEQYF
TRBJ1-1,TRBV19,.,CASSQGVGNTEAFF
TRBJ2-3,TRBV7-9,.,CASSPQRGDPTDTQYF
TRBJ2-1,TRBV27,.,CASSLFPRNEQFF
TRBJ2-2,TRBV6-5,.,CASSPNWGPTGELFF
TRBJ2-1,TRBV19,.,CASSIAGEYNEQFF
TRBJ1-4,TRBV20-1,.,CSASPLPGQGREKLFF
TRBJ2-7,TRBV11-2,many,CASSPLTGSRGTYEQYF
TRBJ2-2,TRBV7-6,.,CASSLNPSGGGSGELFF
TRBJ1-4,TRBV5-6,.,CASSSLARNEKLFF
TRBJ2-7,TRBV18,.,CASSPTGGYEQYF
TRBJ1-1,TRBV9,.,CASSVGDWSATEAFF
TRBJ2-7,TRBV7-9,.,CASSSPGGQGLEQYF
TRBJ1-1,TRBV2,.,CASNQRAGGNTEAFF
TRBJ2-7,TRBV6-6,.,CASRLTGTGSSSEQYF
TRBJ2-7,TRBV11-2,.,CASSLGTSGGAREQYF
TRBJ2-3,TRBV29-1,.,CSVVTGDADTQYF
TRBJ2-1,TRBV7-2,.,CATRGSSYNEQFF